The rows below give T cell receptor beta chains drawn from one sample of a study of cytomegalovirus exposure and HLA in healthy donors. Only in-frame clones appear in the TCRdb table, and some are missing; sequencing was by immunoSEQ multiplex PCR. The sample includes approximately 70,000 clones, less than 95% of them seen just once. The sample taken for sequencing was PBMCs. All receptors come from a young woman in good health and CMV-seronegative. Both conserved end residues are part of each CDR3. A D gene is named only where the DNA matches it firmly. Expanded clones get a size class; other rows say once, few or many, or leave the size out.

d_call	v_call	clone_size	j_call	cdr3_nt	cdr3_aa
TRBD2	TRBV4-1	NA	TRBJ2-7	TGCGCCAGCAGCCAATCTGAGCGGGGTTCCTACGAGCAGTACTTC	CASSQSERGSYEQYF
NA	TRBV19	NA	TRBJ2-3	TGTGCCAGTAGTATTGTGTTGCGGCGCGGAGACACAGATACGCAGTATTTT	CASSIVLRRGDTDTQYF
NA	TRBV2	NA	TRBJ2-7	TGTGCCAGCACTCCCGGGGGAACACCGTACGAGCAGTACTTC	CASTPGGTPYEQYF
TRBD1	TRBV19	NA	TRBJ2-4	TGTGCCAGTAGTGCATCCGGGACAGGGACTGACATTCAGTACTTC	CASSASGTGTDIQYF
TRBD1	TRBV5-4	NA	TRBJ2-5	TGTGCCAGCAGCTTGTTTTTCGGGATGGGACAGGGAGAAAAAGAGACCCAGTACTTC	CASSLFFGMGQGEKETQYF
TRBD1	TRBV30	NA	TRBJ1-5	TGTGCCTGGAGTCCCGACAGGGGACAGCCCCAGCATTTT	CAWSPDRGQPQHF
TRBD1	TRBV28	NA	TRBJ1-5	TGTGCCAGCAGTACGAGCCGGGACAGGGGGCGAGTAAATCAGCCCCAGCATTTT	CASSTSRDRGRVNQPQHF
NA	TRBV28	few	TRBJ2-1	TGTGCCAGCAGTCCCAATTGGTGGCGGGGGCTGTACAATGAGCAGTTCTTC	CASSPNWWRGLYNEQFF
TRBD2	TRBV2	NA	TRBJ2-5	TGTGCCAGCGGGGCCGTTCGGGGGACAAGCGGGGGGGAAGAGACCCAGTACTTC	CASGAVRGTSGGEETQYF
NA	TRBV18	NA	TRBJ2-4	TGTGCCAGCTCACCAGACATAGCCAAAAACATTCAGTACTTC	CASSPDIAKNIQYF
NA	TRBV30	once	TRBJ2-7	TGTGCCTGGAGTGGTAGAAGCGTTTACGAGCAGTACTTC	CAWSGRSVYEQYF
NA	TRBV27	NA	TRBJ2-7	TGTGCCACCAAACTCACCTTGAGCTCCTACGAGCAGTACTTC	CATKLTLSSYEQYF
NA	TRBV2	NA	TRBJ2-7	TGTGCCAGCAGTGGTGGGGCCCTATCCTACGAGCAGTACTTC	CASSGGALSYEQYF
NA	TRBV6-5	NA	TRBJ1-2	TGTGCCAGCAGTCCCCGGGGAGGGGCGGGGTACACCTTC	CASSPRGGAGYTF
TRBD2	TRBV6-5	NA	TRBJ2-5	TGTGCCAGCAGTCGGGGACTAGCGGGGCAAGAGACCCAGTACTTC	CASSRGLAGQETQYF
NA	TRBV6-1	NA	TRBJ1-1	TGTGCCAGCAGGCAAACAAGGAACACTGAAGCTTTCTTT	CASRQTRNTEAFF
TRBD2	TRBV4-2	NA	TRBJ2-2	TGTGCCAGCAGCCAGCATCCTGCGGAGCGGGGGGGTTACACCGGGGAGCTGTTTTTT	CASSQHPAERGGYTGELFF
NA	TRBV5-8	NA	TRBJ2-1	TGTGCCAGCAGCTTGGCCGGCGGTGTACGCTACAATGAGCAGTTCTTC	CASSLAGGVRYNEQFF
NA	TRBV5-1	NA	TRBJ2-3	TGCGCCAGCAGCCATCCAAGGGGGAGGGGCACAGATACGCAGTATTTT	CASSHPRGRGTDTQYF
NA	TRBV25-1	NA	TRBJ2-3	TGTGCCAGCAGTGAGTTACGGGTGGCAGATACGCAGTATTTT	CASSELRVADTQYF
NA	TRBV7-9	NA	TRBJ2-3	TGTGCCAGCAGCCCCGGCACAGATACGCAGTATTTT	CASSPGTDTQYF
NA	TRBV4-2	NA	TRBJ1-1	TGTGCCAGCAGCCAAGTGGGGCAGTCGAACACTGAAGCTTTCTTT	CASSQVGQSNTEAFF
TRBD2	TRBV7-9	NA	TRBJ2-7	TGTGCCAGCAGCCCTAGCGGATTTACCTACGAGCAGTACTTC	CASSPSGFTYEQYF
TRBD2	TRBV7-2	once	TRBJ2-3	TGTGCCAGCAGTTACAGCGGGGGGTCCTTTAGCACAGATACGCAGTATTTT	CASSYSGGSFSTDTQYF
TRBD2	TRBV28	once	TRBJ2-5	TGTGCCAGCAGGGGCGCAGGACTAGCGGGAGAGACCCAGTACTTC	CASRGAGLAGETQYF
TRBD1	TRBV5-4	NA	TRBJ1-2	TGTGCCAGCAGCTTACAGGGGGCGATGAACTATGGCTACACCTTC	CASSLQGAMNYGYTF